These 27 T cell receptor beta chains originate from one sample sequenced in a study of blood T cell repertoires in COVID-19. The data were produced by immunoSEQ multiplex PCR, yet TCRdb's version contains in-frame clones alone and is incomplete. The table has 160,000 or so clones, roughly 88% seen once. The sequencing sample was made of PBMCs or T cells enriched from blood (not recorded which). The receptors stem from a woman aged 45-59 years who had recovered from COVID-19.

This chain connects TRBV7-2 to TRBJ2-1, with 7 bases fitting TRBD2. From germline, CDR1 is SGHTA and CDR2 FQGNSA. This CDR3 has 13 amino acids. The trim removed 11 bases at V and 2 bases at J, leaving 6 bases unmatched. DNA for the CDR3: TGTGCCTGCCGGACTAGTACCTACAATGAGCAGTTCTTC. Its protein product is CACRTSTYNEQFF. The full variable domain, with the rest looked up from reference TRBV7-2 and TRBJ2-1, is GAGVSQSPSNKVTEKGKDVELRCDPISGHTALYWYRQSLGQGLEFLIYFQGNSAPDKSGLPSDRFSAERTGGSVSTLTIQRTQQEDSAVYLCACRTSTYNEQFFGPGTRLTVL.

The chain carries TRBV12-5 and TRBJ2-5, with D possibly being TRBD2 (5 bases). V was clipped by 4 bases and J by 5 bases, with 14 bases between them. The CDR3 extends over 14 amino acids. From germline, CDR1 is LGHNT and CDR2 FRNRAP. This CDR3 is CASGSGLDGETQYF. CDR3 nucleotides: TGTGCTAGTGGTTCCGGACTGGACGGCGAGACCCAGTACTTC.

A word on this clone: This same CDR3 is encoded by further DNA sequences in the sample. The rearrangement uses TRBV5-1 and TRBJ2-3, with 11 bases fitting TRBD2. V lost 0 bases, J lost 2 bases, and 2 bases stayed unmatched. The CDR3 consists of 16 residues. The germline gives CDR1 SGHRS, CDR2 YFSETQ. CDR3 in DNA: TGCGCCAGCAGCTTGGGTAGCGGGGGGGCCACAGATACGCAGTATTTT. This encodes CASSLGSGGATDTQYF.

The V call is TRBV27, the J call TRBJ2-7, with 8 bases fitting TRBD2. Germline-derived CDR1 and CDR2 are MNHEY and SMNVEV (reference sequence). This CDR3 comprises 14 residues. Germline trimming cut 6 bases from V and 3 bases from J; bases unmatched to any gene: 7. The CDR3 coding sequence is TGTGCCAGCAGAGGACTAGCTTTGGGCTACGAGCAGTACTTC. Protein sequence: CASRGLALGYEQYF.

This clone was picked up one time. The chain links TRBV6-5 to TRBJ2-7; maybe TRBD1 (5 bases). Germline CDR1 is MNHEY and CDR2 is SVGAGI. V was shortened by 6 bases and J by 3 bases, with 12 bases between the two germline ends. CDR3 length: 13 residues. Here the CDR3 DNA reads TGTGCCAGCAGGATGACAGTAGGCTACGAGCAGTACTTC. Encoded protein: CASRMTVGYEQYF.

V gene TRBV4-1 combines with J gene TRBJ2-7, with 8 bases that match TRBD1. The CDR3 spans 15 residues. V trimming: 2 bases; J trimming: 7 bases; junction bases outside the gene matches: 10. Germline CDR1 MGHRA, CDR2 YSYEKL. The CDR3 loop reads CASSQPGQAVWEQYF. The CDR3 DNA follows: TGCGCCAGCAGCCAACCGGGACAGGCAGTGTGGGAGCAGTACTTC.

This chain connects TRBV2 to TRBJ2-5, with D possibly being TRBD1 (6 bases). There are 14 residues in the CDR3. Germline CDR1 and CDR2: SNHLY and FYNNEI. The V gene lost 4 bases and the J gene lost 4 bases, with 13 bases spanning the gap. CDR3 DNA: TGTGCCAGCAGTGTGAGGACAGACGGAGAGACCCAGTACTTC. It translates to CASSVRTDGETQYF.

Written as DNA, the CDR3 is TGTGCTAGTGGCCTTGGACAGGGGTTAGGCTCTGGGGCCAACGTCCTGACTTTC. The encoded protein is CASGLGQGLGSGANVLTF. V and J are TRBV12-5 and TRBJ2-6; TRBD1 agrees at 9 bases. Germline values: CDR1 LGHNT, CDR2 FRNRAP. CDR3 length equals 18 residues. V dropped 6 bases and J dropped 0; count of bases not matched to a gene: 9.

The V gene is TRBV6-5, the J gene TRBJ1-5; tentatively, D is TRBD1 (5 bases). In germline, CDR1 is MNHEY, CDR2 SVGAGI. V shed 6 bases and J shed 3 bases, with 9 bases lying between them. The CDR3 totals 13 residues. CDR3 amino acids: CASSWGHNQPQHF. For the CDR3, the DNA is TGTGCCAGCAGCTGGGGCCACAATCAGCCCCAGCATTTT.

The V and J genes are TRBV11-2 and TRBJ2-1, with 13 bases that match TRBD2. CDR1 and CDR2 from the germline V gene are SGHAT and FQNNGV. Trimming took 5 bases from V and 10 from J; bases not matched to a gene: 11. The CDR3 covers 16 residues. The CDR3: CASSRLAGGHLEEQFF. CDR3 sequence (DNA): TGTGCCAGCAGCAGACTAGCGGGGGGCCACTTGGAGGAGCAGTTCTTC.

The V and J genes are TRBV19 and TRBJ2-1; 7 bases line up with TRBD1. Losses at the gene ends were 4 bases for V and 3 bases for J; bases not matched to a gene: 0. The CDR3 contains 13 residues. The germline V gene encodes CDR1 LNHDA and CDR2 SQIVND (reference sequence). The chain's CDR3 is CASSRDSYNEQFF. The CDR3 region has the DNA TGTGCCAGTAGTAGGGACAGCTACAATGAGCAGTTCTTC.

V gene TRBV29-1 combines with J gene TRBJ2-7, with D perhaps matching TRBD1 (5 bases). This CDR3 has 12 residues. CDR1 is SQVTM, CDR2 ANQGSEA, per germline. V was cut by 8 bases and J by 11 bases, with 22 bases left in between. Here the CDR3 reads CSYKGALPGEYF. CDR3 nucleotides: TGCAGCTATAAAGGGGCCCTCCCGGGCGAGTACTTC.

This chain links TRBV12-3 or TRBV12-4 with TRBJ1-1; unclear D gene. The V end lost 6 bases, the J end lost 5 bases, and 10 bases lay between the germline ends. CDR3 length: 12 residues. The CDR3 reads CASRGGFTEAFF. CDR3 DNA sequence: TGTGCCAGCAGAGGAGGTTTTACTGAAGCTTTCTTT.

The V gene is TRBV27, the J gene TRBJ2-5, with 8 positions matching TRBD1. V lost 4 bases, J lost 5 bases, and 6 bases stayed unmatched. Germline-derived CDR1 and CDR2 are MNHEY and SMNVEV (reference sequence). This CDR3 has 14 residues. This CDR3 is CASSYQGAKETQYF. The CDR3, as DNA: TGTGCCAGCAGTTATCAGGGGGCGAAGGAGACCCAGTACTTC.

The J gene is TRBJ1-2, the V gene TRBV18; unclear D gene. This CDR3 region has 13 residues. V was cut by 3 bases and J by 6 bases, with 11 bases left in between. Germline CDR1 is KGHSH and CDR2 is LQKENI. CDR3 protein: CASSPASTDGYTF. In nucleotides, the CDR3 is TGTGCCAGCTCACCGGCCAGTACAGATGGCTACACCTTC.

V usage is TRBV7-9 and J usage is TRBJ2-5; TRBD1 matches at 8 bases. Germline V gene lookup returns CDR1 SEHNR and CDR2 FQNEAQ (reference sequence). J gave up 5 bases and V 5 bases, and 4 bases lay outside the gene matches. This CDR3 comprises 13 residues. The CDR3, as DNA: TGTGCCAGCAGCCGACAGGGGATGGAGACCCAGTACTTC. Amino acid sequence: CASSRQGMETQYF.

The genes are TRBV3-1 (or the pseudogene TRBV3-2) and TRBJ1-6; D call uncertain. Germline CDR1 and CDR2: LGHDT and YNNKEL (reference sequence). Trimming left V 5 bases short and J 5 bases short, with 13 bases between. CDR3 length: 15 amino acids. The CDR3 bases are TGTGCCAGCAGCGTAACCTGGGGAGATAATTCACCCCTCCACTTT. It encodes CASSVTWGDNSPLHF.

The CDR3 sequence: CASSQGQGTANEKLFF. The CDR3 DNA sequence: TGTGCCAGCAGCCAAGGGCAGGGGACAGCTAATGAAAAACTGTTTTTT. The chain carries TRBV14 and TRBJ1-4; 7 bases agree with TRBD1. Germline CDR1 is SGHDN and CDR2 is FVKESK. V lost 1 base and J lost 3; bases outside the gene matches: 5. The CDR3 length is 16 residues.

There are a few counts of this clone. V usage is TRBV27 and J usage is TRBJ2-1; D gene unclear. CDR3 length equals 12 residues. Germline CDR1 reads MNHEY; CDR2 reads SMNVEV (reference sequence). The ends were cut back, 7 bases at V and 5 bases at J, with 9 bases in the middle. The CDR3 loop reads CASTSHHNEQFF. DNA of the CDR3: TGTGCCAGCACCTCACATCACAATGAGCAGTTCTTC.

V is TRBV24-1 and J is TRBJ2-1; possibly TRBD1 for D (5 bases). The germline V gene encodes CDR1 KGHDR and CDR2 SFDVKD. The ends were cut back, 1 base at V and 10 bases at J, with 16 bases in the middle. CDR3 size: 15 residues. CDR3 sequence reads: CATSDLGQDKTEQFF. The CDR3 coding sequence is TGTGCCACCAGTGATTTAGGACAAGATAAAACGGAGCAGTTCTTC.

The genes are TRBV9 and TRBJ2-1, with 7 nucleotides matching TRBD2. CDR3 length: 14 residues. The germline V gene has CDR1 SGDLS and CDR2 YYNGEE. V trimming: 7 bases; J trimming: 1 base; junction bases outside the gene matches: 5. This CDR3 reads CASGAGVSYNEQFF. The CDR3 DNA sequence: TGTGCCAGCGGGGCGGGGGTGTCCTACAATGAGCAGTTCTTC.

This clone appeared a single time. The chain has TRBV7-2 and TRBJ2-5, with D perhaps matching TRBD2 (6 bases). Germline CDR1 reads SGHTA; CDR2 reads FQGNSA. This CDR3 has 15 amino acids. V dropped 2 bases and J dropped 3 bases, with 13 bases sitting between them. The CDR3, as DNA: TGTGCCAGCAGCTTAACTGTGGGGGGAAAAGAGACCCAGTACTTC. Amino acid sequence: CASSLTVGGKETQYF. The complete variable domain, with remaining parts taken from reference TRBV7-2 and TRBJ2-5, reads GAGVSQSPSNKVTEKGKDVELRCDPISGHTALYWYRQSLGQGLEFLIYFQGNSAPDKSGLPSDRFSAERTGGSVSTLTIQRTQQEDSAVYLCASSLTVGGKETQYFGPGTRLLVL.

CDR3 bases: TGTGCCAGCAGCCCACAGGGGGCCCTGGGGGAAGCTTTCTTT. Its translation is CASSPQGALGEAFF. The chain uses TRBV11-2 and TRBJ1-1, with 9 bases fitting TRBD1. This CDR3 comprises 14 residues. Trimming took 5 bases from V and 8 from J; bases not matched to a gene: 9. Germline V lookup: CDR1 SGHAT, CDR2 FQNNGV.

The chain carries TRBV19 and TRBJ2-7; the D is unclear. Trimming took off 5 bases at V and 2 bases at J, with 7 bases between the two ends. Per germline, CDR1 LNHDA and CDR2 SQIVND (reference sequence). The CDR3 is 12 residues long. The CDR3 loop is CASSQAPYEQYF. CDR3 DNA sequence: TGTGCCAGTAGTCAAGCCCCCTACGAGCAGTACTTC.

This CDR3 reads CASSVRDTSYEQYF. The CDR3 bases are TGTGCCAGCAGCGTCCGGGACACTTCATACGAGCAGTACTTC. The chain couples TRBV7-6 to TRBJ2-7, with D possibly being TRBD1 (6 bases). V lost 5 bases, J lost 4 bases, and 15 bases lay in between. Germline lookup yields CDR1 SGHVS and CDR2 FNYEAQ. The CDR3 is 14 residues long.

This clone has more than one count but fewer than ten. Other DNA sequences within the sample encode an identical CDR3. J is TRBJ2-5 and V is TRBV7-9; D gene unclear. The CDR3 is 11 residues long. Trimming removed 6 bases at V and 3 bases at J, with 5 bases between. Per germline, CDR1 SEHNR and CDR2 FQNEAQ (reference sequence). CDR3 coding DNA: TGTGCCAGCAGTTCAGAAGAGACCCAGTACTTC. Translated: CASSSEETQYF.

The chain is built from TRBV6-5 and TRBJ2-7; possible D gene TRBD2, 6 bases. Trimming took 0 bases from V and 7 from J, leaving 19 bases between them. This CDR3 has 16 amino acids. Germline V gene lookup returns CDR1 MNHEY and CDR2 SVGAGI. CDR3 loop: CASSYSPGLPIQEQYF. In DNA form, the CDR3 reads TGTGCCAGCAGTTACTCACCGGGACTTCCTATCCAGGAGCAGTACTTC.